A single sample is the source of the 17 T cell receptor beta chains below, sequenced in a study of blood T cells in healthy people across ages. Primed by a sample-barcoded 5' primer and a J-beta primer mix, a second PCR proceeded for roughly 6 to 12 cycles. One entry per CDR3 protein, called by TCRdb with MiXCR from the 5' RACE reads. The data show 550,000 to 800,000 distinct CDR3 sequences, roughly 32% seen once. The sample comprised blood. The origin of the receptors is a woman aged 80 or over in good health.

This clonotype occurred a few times. The chain couples TRBV3-1 to TRBJ2-7, with TRBD2 as a possible D gene (6 bases). The CDR3 is made up of 14 amino acids. V shed 1 base and J shed 7 bases, with 14 bases lying between them. Germline CDR1 reads LGHDT; CDR2 reads YNNKEL (reference sequence). The CDR3 sequence is CASSQVGSGVEQYF. CDR3 DNA sequence: TGTGCCAGCAGCCAAGTGGGTAGCGGTGTGGAGCAGTACTTC.

The chain joins TRBV3-1 to TRBJ2-4; TRBD1 matches 9 bases. J was trimmed by 13 bases and V by 1 base; bases with no gene match: 20. Germline V gives CDR1 LGHDT, CDR2 YNNKEL (reference sequence). The CDR3 is 18 amino acids. This CDR3 reads CASSQAPPGQGLFGKQYF. The CDR3, as DNA: TGTGCCAGCAGCCAAGCCCCCCCCGGACAGGGGTTATTCGGCAAGCAGTACTTC.

A few counts support this clonotype. This chain links TRBV20-1 with TRBJ1-6, with unresolved D. The germline V and J ends were trimmed by 7 bases and 1 base, with 14 bases remaining between them. This CDR3 comprises 15 residues. Germline V gene sequence: CDR1 DFQATT, CDR2 SNEGSKA (reference sequence). Here the CDR3 DNA reads TGCAGTGGTCGACGTAGGTTTTCCTATAATTCACCCCTCCACTTT. It is translated as CSGRRRFSYNSPLHF.

The sample holds many counts of this clonotype. This sequence joins TRBV5-1 and TRBJ2-5; D is ambiguous. CDR1 is SGHRS, CDR2 YFSETQ, per germline. V lost 4 bases to trimming and J lost 5 bases, with 15 bases between them. The CDR3 runs to 14 residues. DNA for the CDR3: TGCGCCAGCAGCGTTGAGACCCCTGGGGAGACCCAGTACTTC. Encoded protein: CASSVETPGETQYF.

This clonotype was seen a few times. This could be a read error, since a much larger clone is one nucleotide away. The gene calls are TRBV7-3 and TRBJ2-2; 13 nucleotides agree with TRBD2. This CDR3 comprises 17 residues. Germline lookup yields CDR1 SGHTA and CDR2 FQGTGA. The CDR3 DNA follows: TGTGCCAGCAGTCGGACTAGCGGGGGCTTTAACACCGGGGAGCGGTTTTTT. Residues: CASSRTSGGFNTGERFF.

This clonotype was recorded many times. Possible read error: a much larger clone is one base away. V and J are TRBV7-2 and TRBJ2-4; TRBD1 is a possible D gene (5 bases). The J call could be wrong; TRBJ2-7 is a better fit for the DNA end. The CDR3 spans 15 residues. The germline V gene has CDR1 SGHTA and CDR2 FQGNSA. The CDR3 sequence is CANSLGLTPTYEQYF. CDR3 nucleotide sequence: TGTGCCAACAGCTTGGGGCTAACTCCTACCTACGAGCAGTACTTC.

The V and J genes are TRBV27 and TRBJ2-5; no clear D. The better agreement between TRBJ2-7 and the DNA end casts doubt on the J call. Germline values: CDR1 MNHEY, CDR2 SMNVEV (reference sequence). There are 14 residues in the CDR3. As DNA, the CDR3 is TGTGCCAGCACCCAAGGGATGGGCGCCTACGAGCAGTACTTC. Protein product: CASTQGMGAYEQYF.

This clonotype was picked up many times. The chain uses TRBV5-1 and TRBJ1-4, with D maybe TRBD1 (5 bases). Trimming shortened V by 3 bases and J by 0 bases, and 15 bases separated the two germline ends. This CDR3 comprises 17 residues. CDR1 and CDR2 from the germline V gene are SGHRS and YFSETQ. CDR3 DNA sequence: TGCGCCAGCAGCTCGGATGGGGGTTCGGCAACTAATGAAAAACTGTTTTTT. This encodes CASSSDGGSATNEKLFF. Using reference TRBV5-1 and TRBJ1-4 for the parts outside the CDR3, the full variable domain is KAGVTQTPRYLIKTRGQQVTLSCSPISGHRSVSWYQQTPGQGLQFLFEYFSETQRNKGNFPGRFSGRQFSNSRSEMNVSTLELGDSALYLCASSSDGGSATNEKLFFGSGTQLSVL.

This clonotype showed up just once. V gene TRBV6-5 combines with J gene TRBJ1-1, with unresolved D. V was shortened by 5 bases and J by 3 bases, with 10 bases between the two germline ends. This CDR3 spans 13 amino acids. The germline V gene encodes CDR1 MNHEY and CDR2 SVGAGI. CDR3 amino acids: CASSERHYTEAFF. CDR3 in DNA: TGTGCCAGCAGTGAAAGACACTACACTGAAGCTTTCTTT.

The sample holds a few counts of this clonotype. The V gene is TRBV7-8, the J gene TRBJ2-6; D is unclear. There are 19 residues in the CDR3. V lost 1 base and J lost 0, with 16 bases in between. Germline loops: CDR1 SGHVS, CDR2 FQNEAQ. The CDR3 bases are TGTGCCAGCAGCTTAGGGAACCCGTCTAAGGTCTCTGGGGCCAACGTCCTGACTTTC. Its translation: CASSLGNPSKVSGANVLTF. Full variable domain (remainder filled in from reference TRBV7-8 and TRBJ2-6): GAGVSQSPRYKVAKRGQDVALRCDPISGHVSLFWYQQALGQGPEFLTYFQNEAQLDKSGLPSDRFFAERPEGSVSTLKIQRTQQEDSAVYLCASSLGNPSKVSGANVLTFGAGSRLTVL.

V and J are TRBV9 and TRBJ1-1; tentatively, D is TRBD1 (6 bases). The CDR3 consists of 16 residues. Per germline, CDR1 SGDLS and CDR2 YYNGEE. The V end lost 4 bases, the J end lost 4 bases, and 20 bases lay between the germline ends. The CDR3 nucleotides are TGTGCCAGCAGCCCCGAAAAAGGGGGGCTCGTCACTGAAGCTTTCTTT. It encodes CASSPEKGGLVTEAFF.

This clonotype was detected once. A much larger clonotype is one base distant, so this may be a read error. J is TRBJ2-7 and V is TRBV11-2; TRBD1 agrees at 7 bases. The CDR3 length is 15 residues. CDR1 and CDR2 from the germline V gene are SGHAT and FQNNGV. Here the CDR3 reads CASSRGTVSSHEQYF. CDR3 in DNA: TGTGCCAGCAGCCGTGGGACAGTAAGCTCCCACGAGCAGTACTTC.

This clonotype was detected many times. The rearrangement joins TRBV27 to TRBJ2-3, with TRBD1 as a possible D gene (6 bases). The CDR3 extends over 17 amino acids. The V gene lost 5 bases and the J gene lost 3 bases, with 21 bases spanning the gap. In germline, CDR1 is MNHEY, CDR2 SMNVEV (reference sequence). DNA of the CDR3: TGTGCCAGCAGTCGCAACCGTAAACAGGGCTGGACAGATACGCAGTATTTT. Residues: CASSRNRKQGWTDTQYF.

The genes are TRBV20-1 and TRBJ2-1, with 8 nucleotides matching TRBD2. The CDR3 has 14 amino acids. With V trimmed by 2 bases and J by 8 bases, 8 bases remained unmatched. Germline V gene sequence: CDR1 DFQATT, CDR2 SNEGSKA (reference sequence). Here the CDR3 reads CSARQRGPRDEQFF. In DNA form, the CDR3 reads TGCAGTGCTAGACAGCGGGGGCCGAGGGATGAGCAGTTCTTC.

As regards this clonotype: Just one base apart from a much larger clone, this may be a read error. V is TRBV7-9 and J is TRBJ2-5; tentative D call: TRBD2 (6 bases). The CDR3 consists of 14 residues. The germline gives CDR1 SEHNR, CDR2 FQNEAQ (reference sequence). The CDR3 sequence is CAGSQEGYQETQYF. As DNA, the CDR3 is TGTGCCGGCAGCCAGGAGGGTTACCAAGAGACCCAGTACTTC.

This clonotype was observed once. The V gene is TRBV7-2, the J gene TRBJ2-7; D tentatively reads TRBD1 or TRBD2 (6 bases each). This CDR3 spans 17 amino acids. From germline, CDR1 is SGHTA and CDR2 FQGNSA. Trimming shortened V by 0 bases and J by 3 bases, and 18 bases separated the two germline ends. CDR3 coding DNA: TGTGCCAGCAGCTTAGCGGGGGGCAGGGGAATAAACTACGAGCAGTACTTC. Translation gives CASSLAGGRGINYEQYF.

This rearrangement joins TRBV10-3 to TRBJ2-5; D may be TRBD2 (5 bases). The CDR3 runs to 17 residues. The V end was cut by 2 bases, the J end by 2 bases, with 18 bases between. Germline CDR1 ENHRY, CDR2 SYGVKD. The CDR3 sequence: CAISEVFGSREQETQYF. Here the CDR3 DNA reads TGTGCCATCAGTGAGGTCTTCGGGTCCCGGGAACAAGAGACCCAGTACTTC.